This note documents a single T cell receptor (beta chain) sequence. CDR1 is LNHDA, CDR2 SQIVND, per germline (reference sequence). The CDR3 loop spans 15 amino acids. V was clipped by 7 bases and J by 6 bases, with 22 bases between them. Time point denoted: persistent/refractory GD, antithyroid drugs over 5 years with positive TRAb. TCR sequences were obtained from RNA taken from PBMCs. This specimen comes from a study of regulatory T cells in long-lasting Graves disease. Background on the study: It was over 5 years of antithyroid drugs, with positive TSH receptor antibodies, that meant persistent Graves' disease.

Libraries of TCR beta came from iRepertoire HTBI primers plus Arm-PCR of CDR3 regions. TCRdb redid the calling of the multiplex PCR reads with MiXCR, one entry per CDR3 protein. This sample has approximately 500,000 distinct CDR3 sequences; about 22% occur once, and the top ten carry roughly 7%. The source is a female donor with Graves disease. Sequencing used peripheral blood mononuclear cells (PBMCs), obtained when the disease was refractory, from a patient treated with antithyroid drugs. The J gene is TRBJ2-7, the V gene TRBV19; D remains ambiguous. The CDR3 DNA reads TGTGCCAGTATGCCGAGCTCGGGTCTTGTCGGCGAGCAGTACTTC. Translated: CASMPSSGLVGEQYF.